This note documents a single T cell receptor beta chain sequence. No antigen is known for it. With 5 bases clipped from V and 2 bases from J, the junction kept 4 bases outside the gene matches. The CDR3 totals 15 residues. Germline CDR1 reads KGHDR; CDR2 reads SFDVKD. It was patients with CD8+CD57+ cell expansion by flow cytometry who were chosen for sequencing. The patients, all of them, had severe acquired aplastic anemia. Genomic DNA provided the template from which TCR beta VDJ and CDR3 profiles were obtained. TCRdb re-called the reads with MiXCR, one entry per CDR3 protein. The sample includes fewer than 85,000 distinct CDR3 sequences, just over 70% of them seen just once. These data come from a study of CD8+CD57+ T cells in acquired aplastic anemia. Study-level background: The average for DNA from sorted CD4+ and CD8+ cells was 3 to 3.5 ug.

General study results and limits: CD8+ Simpson's diversity showed no significant patient-control difference.

The sequencing input was sorted CD4+, CD8+, or CD8+CD57+ T cells (not recorded which) from PBMCs. The chain is built from TRBV24-1 and TRBJ2-1; 8 bases align to TRBD2. The sequence was collected from a human donor with aplastic anemia. CDR3 sequence reads: CATSAPTSAYNEQFF. CDR3 coding DNA: TGTGCCACCAGTGCCCCGACTAGCGCCTACAATGAGCAGTTCTTC.